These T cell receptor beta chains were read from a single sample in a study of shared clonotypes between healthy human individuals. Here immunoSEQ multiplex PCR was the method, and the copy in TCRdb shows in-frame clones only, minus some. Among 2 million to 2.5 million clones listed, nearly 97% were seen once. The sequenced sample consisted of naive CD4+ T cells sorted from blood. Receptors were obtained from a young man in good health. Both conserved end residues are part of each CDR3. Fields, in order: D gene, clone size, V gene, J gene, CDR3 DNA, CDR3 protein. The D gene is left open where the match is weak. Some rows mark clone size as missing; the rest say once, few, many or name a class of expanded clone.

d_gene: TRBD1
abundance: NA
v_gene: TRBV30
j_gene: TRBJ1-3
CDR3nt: TGTGCCTGGATCAGGGGGGCAGGGATTAGGAACACCATATATTTT
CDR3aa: CAWIRGAGIRNTIYF

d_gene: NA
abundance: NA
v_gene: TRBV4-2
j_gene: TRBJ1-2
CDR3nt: TGTGCCAGCAGCCAGGTCGGGCAGGAAGCTAACTATGGCTACACCTTC
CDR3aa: CASSQVGQEANYGYTF

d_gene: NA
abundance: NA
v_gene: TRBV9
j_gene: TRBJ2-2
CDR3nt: TGTGCCAGCAGCACCAGTGGGACGGACACCGGGGAGCTGTTTTTT
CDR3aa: CASSTSGTDTGELFF

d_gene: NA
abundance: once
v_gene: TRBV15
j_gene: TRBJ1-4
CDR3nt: TGTGCCACCAGCCCGGACGGCTCAACTAATGAAAAACTGTTTTTT
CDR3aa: CATSPDGSTNEKLFF

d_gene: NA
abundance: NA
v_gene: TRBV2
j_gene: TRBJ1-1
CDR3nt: TGTGCCAGCAGTGAAGCAGGAGGCATGAACACTGAAGCTTTCTTT
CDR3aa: CASSEAGGMNTEAFF

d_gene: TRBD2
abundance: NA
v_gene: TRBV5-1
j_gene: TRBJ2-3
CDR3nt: TGCGCCAGCAGCTTCCTGCGGGGGACAGATACGCAGTATTTT
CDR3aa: CASSFLRGTDTQYF

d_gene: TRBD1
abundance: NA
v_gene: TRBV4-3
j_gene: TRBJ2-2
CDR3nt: TGCGCCAGCACTAGGGGCCCGTTGGGACAGGGGCCGAACACCGGGGAGCTGTTTTTT
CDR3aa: CASTRGPLGQGPNTGELFF

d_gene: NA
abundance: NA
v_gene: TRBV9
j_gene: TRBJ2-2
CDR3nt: TGTGCCAGCAGCGTAAAAGGGGGCACCGGGGAGCTGTTTTTT
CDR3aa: CASSVKGGTGELFF

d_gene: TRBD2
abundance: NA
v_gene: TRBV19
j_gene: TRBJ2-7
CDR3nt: TGTGCCAGTAGTATGGGACTAGCGGGACGCAGGGGAGAGCAGTACTTC
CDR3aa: CASSMGLAGRRGEQYF

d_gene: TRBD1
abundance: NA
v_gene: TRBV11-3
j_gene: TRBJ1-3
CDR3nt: TGTGCCAGCAGCTTCGACAGGGAAAAAGGAAACACCATATATTTT
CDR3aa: CASSFDREKGNTIYF

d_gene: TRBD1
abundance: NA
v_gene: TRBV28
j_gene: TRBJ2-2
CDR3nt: TGTGCCAGCAGTGACAGGGGTGGCGGGGAGCTGTTTTTT
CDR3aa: CASSDRGGGELFF

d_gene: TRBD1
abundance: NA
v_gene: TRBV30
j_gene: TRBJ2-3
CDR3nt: TGTGCCTGGAGTGTCGGGACAGGCGGGGCAGATACGCAGTATTTT
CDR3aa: CAWSVGTGGADTQYF

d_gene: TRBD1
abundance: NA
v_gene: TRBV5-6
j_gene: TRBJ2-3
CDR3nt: TGTGCCAGCAGCTCGGGACAGGGGGCAAATACGCAGTATTTT
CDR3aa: CASSSGQGANTQYF

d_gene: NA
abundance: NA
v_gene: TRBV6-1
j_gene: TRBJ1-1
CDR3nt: TGTGCCAGCAGTGAAGGCAGGGGACCTACTGAAGCTTTCTTT
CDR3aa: CASSEGRGPTEAFF

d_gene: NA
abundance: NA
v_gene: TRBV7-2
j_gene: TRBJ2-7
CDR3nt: TGTGCCAGCAGCTTAAGGCGCGAGCAGTACTTC
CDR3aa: CASSLRREQYF

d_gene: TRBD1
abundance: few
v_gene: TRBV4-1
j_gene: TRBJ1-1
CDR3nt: TGCGCCAGCAGCCAAGACAGGGGGGACACTGAAGCTTTCTTT
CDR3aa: CASSQDRGDTEAFF

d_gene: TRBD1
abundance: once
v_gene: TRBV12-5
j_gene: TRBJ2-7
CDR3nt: TGTGCTAGTGGTTTGGGATCCGGGACAGGGGGCGTTTATTGGCCTAGGGAGCAGTACTTC
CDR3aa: CASGLGSGTGGVYWPREQYF

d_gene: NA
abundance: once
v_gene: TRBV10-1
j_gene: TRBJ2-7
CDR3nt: TGCGCCAGCAGCGAGGGGCTAGTCGGGTCCTACGAGCAGTACTTC
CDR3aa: CASSEGLVGSYEQYF

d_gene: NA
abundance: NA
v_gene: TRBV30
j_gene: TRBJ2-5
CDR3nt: TGTGCCTGGAGTGTATTGGGAGTCGAGACCCAGTACTTC
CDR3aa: CAWSVLGVETQYF

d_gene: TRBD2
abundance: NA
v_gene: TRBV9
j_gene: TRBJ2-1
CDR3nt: TGTGCCAGCAGCGTAGCGGGAGGGAACTACAATGAGCAGTTCTTC
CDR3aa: CASSVAGGNYNEQFF

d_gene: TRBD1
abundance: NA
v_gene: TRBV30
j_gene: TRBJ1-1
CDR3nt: TGTGCCTGGACCGGACAGGCGGATACTGAAGCTTTCTTT
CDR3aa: CAWTGQADTEAFF

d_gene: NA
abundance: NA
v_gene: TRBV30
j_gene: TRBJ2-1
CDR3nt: TGTGCCTGGAGTGTACTGCCTAATGAGCAGTTCTTC
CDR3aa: CAWSVLPNEQFF

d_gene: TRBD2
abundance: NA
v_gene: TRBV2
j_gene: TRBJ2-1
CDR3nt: TGTGCCAGCAGTATAGCGGGGGATGAGCAGTTCTTC
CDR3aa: CASSIAGDEQFF